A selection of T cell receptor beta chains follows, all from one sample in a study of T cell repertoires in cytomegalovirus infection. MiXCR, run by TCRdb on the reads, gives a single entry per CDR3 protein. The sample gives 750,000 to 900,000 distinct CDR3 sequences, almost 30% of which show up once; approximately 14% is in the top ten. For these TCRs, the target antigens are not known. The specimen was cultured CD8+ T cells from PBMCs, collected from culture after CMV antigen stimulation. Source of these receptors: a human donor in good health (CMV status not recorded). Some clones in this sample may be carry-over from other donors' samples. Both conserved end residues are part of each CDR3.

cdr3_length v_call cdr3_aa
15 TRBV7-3 CASSLEGGATDTQYF
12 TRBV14 CASSQVGTGAFF
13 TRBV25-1 CASSELFGEGYTF
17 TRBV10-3 CAISDPSGLADPDTQYF
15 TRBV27 CASSFLQGASYEQYF
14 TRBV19 CASSQTGGVETQYF
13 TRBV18 CASSPGLEQPQHF
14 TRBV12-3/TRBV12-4 CASDSMEGPTEAFF
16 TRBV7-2 CASRLADQSSYNEQFF
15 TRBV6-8 CASSDISDHNEKLFF
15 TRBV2 CASSSTSSSGNTIYF
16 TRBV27 CASSSGGGRGLQPQHF
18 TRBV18 CASSSRVHPVDPQETQYF
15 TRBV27 CASSPRTGGGGGYTF
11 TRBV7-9 CASSPDREPFF
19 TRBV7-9 CASSPHQLAEAFSTDTQYF
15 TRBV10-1 CASSGDSGVEGTQYF
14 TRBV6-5 CASSRGQGHYEQYF